These T cell receptor beta chains were read from a single sample in a study of blood T cells in healthy people across ages. TCRdb called the 5' RACE reads again in MiXCR, with one record for every CDR3 protein. The sample includes about 930,000 distinct CDR3 sequences, approximately 32% of them seen just once. The same data also went into a second study, on T cells of mothers and their children.

Sequenced sample: blood. The receptor set was obtained from a woman aged 40 to 50 in good health. Each CDR3 is given with its conserved first and last residue. A D gene is named only where the DNA matches it firmly. Clone size is shown for a subset of rows, as once, few, many or a class of expanded clone.

TRBV5-1	.	TRBJ1-1	once	CASSLSEHEANTEAFF	TGCGCCAGCAGCTTATCAGAACACGAAGCGAACACTGAAGCTTTCTTT
TRBV7-6	TRBD1	TRBJ2-2	.	CASSTNRGQGTGELFF	TGTGCCAGCAGCACCAACAGGGGGCAGGGCACCGGGGAGCTGTTTTTT
TRBV11-2	.	TRBJ1-2	few	CASSSRGQPRTF	TGTGCCAGCAGCTCCCGGGGGCAGCCCCGCACCTTC
TRBV20-1	TRBD1	TRBJ2-3	few	CSASSTGLADTQYF	TGCAGTGCTAGCTCGACAGGGCTGGCAGATACGCAGTATTTT
TRBV29-1	TRBD2	TRBJ2-7	many	CSVVVAGTPYEQYF	TGCAGCGTTGTGGTAGCGGGGACACCCTACGAGCAGTACTTC
TRBV18	TRBD1	TRBJ2-3	few	CASSQNMGQRSSTDTQYF	TGTGCCAGCTCCCAAAACATGGGACAGCGTTCTAGCACAGATACGCAGTATTTT
TRBV20-1	.	TRBJ2-6	many	CSATLIGTGANVLTF	TGCAGTGCGACCCTGATAGGAACCGGGGCCAACGTCCTGACTTTC
TRBV7-2	.	TRBJ1-2	few	CASTQDSARAYYGYTF	TGTGCCAGCACCCAAGACTCCGCGAGGGCATACTATGGCTACACCTTC
TRBV30	.	TRBJ2-4	many	CAWSVSKNIQYF	TGTGCCTGGAGTGTTTCCAAAAACATTCAGTACTTC
TRBV7-9	TRBD2	TRBJ2-5	many	CASSPLSGGATQYF	TGTGCCAGCAGCCCCCTTAGCGGGGGGGCAACCCAGTACTTC
TRBV6-2/TRBV6-3	.	TRBJ2-7	few	CASTMGDPPYEQYF	TGTGCCAGCACGATGGGCGATCCCCCCTACGAGCAGTACTTC
TRBV28	TRBD2	TRBJ2-3	few	CASSRPGGRGTDTQYF	TGTGCCAGCAGTCGGCCGGGGGGGAGGGGGACAGATACGCAGTATTTT
TRBV15	.	TRBJ2-1	.	CATRAGYHNEQFF	TGTGCCACCAGAGCGGGTTACCACAATGAGCAGTTCTTC
TRBV7-2	.	TRBJ1-1	few	CASSLALNYQAFF	TGTGCCAGCAGCTTAGCACTCAACTACCAAGCTTTCTTT
TRBV5-1	.	TRBJ2-7	few	CASRFTENYEQYF	TGCGCCAGCAGATTCACAGAAAACTACGAGCAGTACTTC
TRBV20-1	TRBD2	TRBJ2-3	.	CSAELAGGPDTQYF	TGCAGTGCCGAACTAGCGGGGGGCCCAGATACGCAGTATTTT
TRBV13	TRBD1	TRBJ2-5	.	CASSPGTGSLLQYF	TGTGCCAGCAGCCCCGGGACAGGGTCACTGTTACAGTACTTC
TRBV27	.	TRBJ2-7	.	CASSLSQGSGYEQYF	TGTGCCAGCAGTTTATCGCAGGGTTCGGGGTACGAGCAGTACTTC
TRBV5-1	.	TRBJ2-4	many	CASAMGQGPSNQYF	TGCGCCAGCGCGATGGGACAAGGCCCTAGTAATCAGTACTTC
TRBV7-3	.	TRBJ2-1	.	CASSLGDSGPYNEQFF	TGTGCCAGCAGCTTGGGCGATAGCGGACCATACAATGAGCAGTTCTTC